These 30 T cell receptor beta chains came from one sample sequenced in a study of T cell responses to AZD1222 COVID-19 vaccine. Produced via immunoSEQ multiplex PCR; TCRdb's table is partial and in-frame only. The sample carries 200,000 to 250,000 clones, 85% to 95% recorded once. Specimen: peripheral blood, collected on day 0 of MenACWY control vaccination. The receptors were sampled from an adult in good health.

This chain uses TRBV5-6 with TRBJ1-6; tentative D call: TRBD1 (6 bases). Per the germline V gene, CDR1 is SGHDT and CDR2 is YYEEEE. The CDR3 extends over 16 amino acids. The V end lost 3 bases, the J end lost 7 bases, and 17 bases lay between the germline ends. This CDR3 is CASSSRATGRNSPLHF. For the CDR3, the DNA is TGTGCCAGCAGCTCCCGGGCTACAGGGCGGAATTCACCCCTCCACTTT.

The chain has TRBV6-5 and TRBJ2-7, with TRBD2 matching over 9 bases. This CDR3 comprises 13 residues. Trimming took 5 bases from V and 2 from J; bases not matched to a gene: 1. Germline loops: CDR1 MNHEY, CDR2 SVGAGI. The CDR3 bases are TGTGCCAGCAGTCGCGGGGGGGCCTACGAGCAGTACTTC. This translates into CASSRGGAYEQYF.

V is TRBV9 and J is TRBJ2-1; possibly TRBD2 for D (7 bases). The CDR3 has 13 amino acids. Germline lookup yields CDR1 SGDLS and CDR2 YYNGEE. The V end lost 0 bases, the J end lost 8 bases, and 9 bases lay between the germline ends. The CDR3 region is CASSVVGGHEQFF. The DNA of the CDR3 is TGTGCCAGCAGCGTAGTCGGGGGGCATGAGCAGTTCTTC.

In this sample, this clone turned up once. The rearrangement links TRBV3-1 (or the pseudogene TRBV3-2) to TRBJ1-6; D gene uncertain. This CDR3 is 13 amino acids long. Germline V lookup: CDR1 LGHDT, CDR2 YNNKEL (reference sequence). The V and J ends lost 4 bases and 7 bases respectively, with 8 bases between them. The CDR3 is CASSRQANSPLHF. The CDR3, as DNA: TGTGCCAGCAGCCGCCAGGCAAATTCACCCCTCCACTTT.

This chain uses TRBV6-6 with TRBJ2-4, with 10 bases lining up with TRBD1. Losses at the gene ends were 5 bases for V and 6 bases for J; bases not matched to a gene: 10. The germline V gene encodes CDR1 MNHNY and CDR2 SVGAGI (reference sequence). There are 16 residues in the CDR3. The DNA of the CDR3 is TGTGCCAGCAGTCTCCGGGACAGGGGAAAGGGAAACATTCAGTACTTC. Encoded protein: CASSLRDRGKGNIQYF.

The genes are TRBV28 and TRBJ2-7, with 10 positions matching TRBD2. The CDR3 length is 15 residues. Germline V CDR1 and CDR2: MDHEN, SYDVKM. With 5 bases clipped from V and 2 bases from J, the junction kept 6 bases outside the gene matches. CDR3 amino acids: CASSPSGGPTYEQYF. The CDR3 DNA sequence: TGTGCCAGCAGTCCTAGCGGGGGTCCCACCTACGAGCAGTACTTC.

The CDR3 region is CASSRTVLYGYTF. CDR3 DNA sequence: TGTGCCAGCTCTCGGACGGTCCTCTATGGCTACACCTTC. The chain recombines TRBV27 with TRBJ1-2; D unresolved. V was trimmed by 8 bases and J by 4 bases, leaving 14 bases between them. Looked up from germline, CDR1 is MNHEY and CDR2 is SMNVEV (reference sequence). The CDR3 totals 13 residues.

V gene TRBV2 combines with J gene TRBJ1-2, with 12 bases aligning to TRBD1. With V trimmed by 2 bases and J by 1 base, 8 bases remained unmatched. This CDR3 comprises 18 residues. Germline CDR1 SNHLY, CDR2 FYNNEI. The CDR3 protein is CASSEFLGQGASNYGYTF. The CDR3 DNA is TGTGCCAGCAGTGAATTTTTGGGACAGGGGGCTAGTAACTATGGCTACACCTTC.

This clone occurred once. V usage is TRBV4-3 and J usage is TRBJ1-1; D unresolved. The CDR3 length is 15 residues. Germline CDR1 is LGHNA and CDR2 is YSLEER. Trimming removed 4 bases from V and 1 base from J, with 13 bases in between. CDR3 coding DNA: TGCGCCAGCAGCCGCGGCCCCGGTGAGAACACTGAAGCTTTCTTT. Residues: CASSRGPGENTEAFF.

The chain links TRBV7-3 to TRBJ1-1; D gene unclear. Germline V gives CDR1 SGHTA, CDR2 FQGTGA. Trimming left V 5 bases short and J 0 bases short, with 10 bases between. The CDR3 runs to 14 residues. The CDR3 bases are TGTGCCAGCAGCCTCGACACGGTGAACACTGAAGCTTTCTTT. It codes for CASSLDTVNTEAFF.

The rearrangement uses TRBV27 and TRBJ1-6; 7 bases map to TRBD1. This CDR3 is 14 amino acids long. Germline V gene sequence: CDR1 MNHEY, CDR2 SMNVEV (reference sequence). V was pared by 6 bases and J by 4 bases, with 3 bases of the junction left unmatched. This chain's CDR3 is CASRVQGYNSPLHF. CDR3 bases: TGTGCCAGCAGGGTACAGGGGTATAATTCACCCCTCCACTTT.

This rearrangement joins TRBV19 to TRBJ1-5; D unresolved. The ends were cut back, 2 bases at V and 7 bases at J, with 12 bases in the middle. CDR3 size: 14 residues. CDR1 LNHDA and CDR2 SQIVND come from the germline V gene (reference sequence). CDR3 region: CASSINVGGQPQHF. In DNA form, the CDR3 reads TGTGCCAGTAGTATAAACGTGGGTGGGCAGCCCCAGCATTTT.

V and J are TRBV4-3 and TRBJ2-3, with TRBD1 as a possible D gene (6 bases). V was trimmed by 4 bases and J by 4 bases, leaving 24 bases between them. The CDR3 consists of 18 residues. Looked up from germline, CDR1 is LGHNA and CDR2 is YSLEER. The DNA of the CDR3 is TGCGCCAGCAGCCTAGCCGGGTTGGGGGCGATTTGTTCAGATACGCAGTATTTT. Protein: CASSLAGLGAICSDTQYF.

To note about this clone: This same CDR3 is encoded by further DNA sequences in the sample. This sequence joins TRBV30 and TRBJ1-1; D may be TRBD1 (6 bases). The CDR3 sequence is 13 residues long. V lost 0 bases to trimming and J lost 1 base, with 6 bases between them. CDR1 and CDR2 from the germline V gene are GTSNPN and SVGIG (reference sequence). The CDR3: CAWSVQGNTEAFF. The CDR3 DNA follows: TGTGCCTGGAGTGTACAGGGGAACACTGAAGCTTTCTTT.

The chain's CDR3 is CASRLRTLSYNSPLHF. The CDR3 DNA sequence: TGTGCCAGCAGACTACGGACCCTCTCCTATAATTCACCCCTCCACTTT. The genes are TRBV28 and TRBJ1-6, with D hard to call. The CDR3 runs 16 residues. CDR1 is MDHEN, CDR2 SYDVKM, per germline. V was clipped by 6 bases and J by 0 bases, with 12 bases between them. The full variable domain, completed using reference TRBV28 and TRBJ1-6, is DVKVTQSSRYLVKRTGEKVFLECVQDMDHENMFWYRQDPGLGLRLIYFSYDVKMKEKGDIPEGYSVSREKKERFSLILESASTNQTSMYLCASRLRTLSYNSPLHFGNGTRLTVT.

The chain joins TRBV19 to TRBJ1-6, with D hard to call. V lost 6 bases and J lost 2, with 8 bases in between. Germline-derived CDR1 and CDR2 are LNHDA and SQIVND (reference sequence). The CDR3 is made up of 14 amino acids. The CDR3 spells CASREVPYNSPLHF. CDR3 nucleotide sequence: TGTGCCAGTAGAGAGGTTCCCTATAATTCACCCCTCCACTTT.

The chain employs TRBV6-5 and TRBJ2-3; D possibly matches TRBD1 or TRBD2 (5 bases each). The CDR3 is made up of 13 amino acids. V gave up 8 bases and J gave up 1 base, with 10 bases separating them. CDR1 MNHEY and CDR2 SVGAGI come from the germline V gene. The CDR3 here is CASPQEGTDTQYF. CDR3 sequence (DNA): TGTGCCAGCCCACAGGAGGGCACAGATACGCAGTATTTT.

The chain combines TRBV19 with TRBJ1-4, with a possible D match to TRBD1 (6 bases). V was pared by 3 bases and J by 5 bases, with 13 bases between. The CDR3 consists of 15 residues. The germline V gene encodes CDR1 LNHDA and CDR2 SQIVND (reference sequence). DNA of the CDR3: TGTGCCAGTAGTATCCGGGGGCTAGCGAATGAAAAACTGTTTTTT. Translation: CASSIRGLANEKLFF. Based on the CDR3 plus reference TRBV19 and TRBJ1-4, the full variable domain is DGGITQSPKYLFRKEGQNVTLSCEQNLNHDAMYWYRQDPGQGLRLIYYSQIVNDFQKGDIAEGYSVSREKKESFPLTVTSAQKNPTAFYLCASSIRGLANEKLFFGSGTQLSVL.

V gene TRBV6-5 combines with J gene TRBJ2-2, with TRBD1 as a possible D gene (6 bases). This CDR3 comprises 14 residues. V shed 5 bases and J shed 8 bases, with 15 bases lying between them. Germline loops: CDR1 MNHEY, CDR2 SVGAGI. The DNA for the CDR3 is TGTGCCAGCAGTACGGGACACCTCACTGGGGAGCTGTTTTTT. This encodes CASSTGHLTGELFF.

This chain uses TRBV7-2 with TRBJ1-3, with TRBD1 matching 7 bases. Unmatched junction bases numbered 5, after V lost 0 bases and J lost 0 bases. The V gene's germline CDR1 is SGHTA and CDR2 FQGNSA. This CDR3 has 17 amino acids. CDR3 in amino acids: CASSLAKGTASGNTIYF. The CDR3 nucleotides read TGTGCCAGCAGCTTAGCGAAGGGGACAGCCTCTGGAAACACCATATATTTT.

The rearrangement uses TRBV15 and TRBJ1-1, with D unclear. Trimming stripped 0 bases from V and 7 bases from J, with 12 bases between. This CDR3 region has 14 residues. Germline values: CDR1 LNHNV, CDR2 YYDKDF (reference sequence). The CDR3 loop is CATSRDGNALEAFF. The CDR3, as DNA: TGTGCCACCAGCAGAGATGGGAATGCGCTTGAAGCTTTCTTT.

This chain uses TRBV19 with TRBJ1-5; maybe TRBD1 (6 bases). This CDR3 has 15 residues. V shed 7 bases and J shed 0 bases, with 13 bases lying between them. Germline V CDR1 and CDR2: LNHDA, SQIVND (reference sequence). The CDR3 region has the DNA TGTGCCAGTACCATACAGGGATCTAGCAATCAGCCCCAGCATTTT. It translates to CASTIQGSSNQPQHF.

The chain uses TRBV5-1 and TRBJ2-2; 9 nucleotides match TRBD1. The CDR3 has 15 amino acids. Germline CDR1 reads SGHRS; CDR2 reads YFSETQ. V gave up 2 bases and J gave up 4 bases; unmatched junction bases: 3. This chain's CDR3 is CASSLGTGTTGELFF. The CDR3, as DNA: TGCGCCAGCAGCTTAGGGACAGGGACCACCGGGGAGCTGTTTTTT.

V is TRBV7-6 and J is TRBJ2-7; 11 nucleotides line up with TRBD1. CDR1 and CDR2 from the germline V gene are SGHVS and FNYEAQ. The CDR3 sequence is 16 residues long. The V and J ends lost 7 bases and 3 bases, in that order; junction bases with no gene match: 11. CDR3 in DNA: TGTGCCAGCACTAGAACCGCGGGACAGGGGGGCTACGAGCAGTACTTC. This sequence encodes CASTRTAGQGGYEQYF.

This rearrangement joins TRBV5-1 to TRBJ2-7; D gene uncertain. The CDR3 has 13 amino acids. Germline values: CDR1 SGHRS, CDR2 YFSETQ. V was trimmed by 1 base and J by 3 bases, leaving 8 bases between them. DNA for the CDR3: TGCGCCAGCAGCTTGTTTAACAACTACGAGCAGTACTTC. The encoded protein is CASSLFNNYEQYF.

This chain uses TRBV11-3 with TRBJ2-1; weak D call: TRBD1 (6 bases). This CDR3 has 15 amino acids. CDR1 SGHNT and CDR2 YENEEA come from the germline V gene. V was cut by 5 bases and J by 7 bases, with 18 bases left in between. This CDR3 reads CASSRGRGNQNEQFF. CDR3 bases: TGTGCCAGCAGCAGAGGAAGGGGGAATCAAAATGAGCAGTTCTTC. Filled out from reference TRBV11-3 and TRBJ2-1, the complete variable domain reads EAGVVQSPRYKIIEKKQPVAFWCNPISGHNTLYWYLQNLGQGPELLIRYENEEAVDDSQLPKDRFSAERLKGVDSTLKIQPAELGDSAVYLCASSRGRGNQNEQFFGPGTRLTVL.

The chain recombines TRBV7-6 with TRBJ1-1, with 12 positions matching TRBD1. CDR1 SGHVS and CDR2 FNYEAQ come from the germline V gene. This CDR3 is 16 amino acids long. V shed 3 bases and J 0 bases; nucleotides not matched to a gene: 2. CDR3 in amino acids: CASSLGTGGMNTEAFF. The CDR3 DNA follows: TGTGCCAGCAGCTTGGGGACAGGGGGCATGAACACTGAAGCTTTCTTT.

This chain uses TRBV19 with TRBJ1-1, with D maybe TRBD1 (6 bases). The CDR3 sequence is 16 residues long. Looked up from germline, CDR1 is LNHDA and CDR2 is SQIVND (reference sequence). Trimming took off 6 bases at V and 4 bases at J, with 21 bases between the two ends. CDR3 sequence: CASSSPPGTRITEAFF. The CDR3 DNA reads as TGTGCCAGTAGCTCCCCGCCGGGGACAAGGATCACTGAAGCTTTCTTT.

The chain recombines TRBV6-1 with TRBJ1-6; 8 bases are shared with TRBD1. With 1 base clipped from V and 7 bases from J, the junction kept 6 bases outside the gene matches. Germline CDR1 MNHNS, CDR2 SASEGT. CDR3 size: 16 residues. The CDR3 region is CASSEVKNRGNSPLHF. The CDR3, as DNA: TGTGCCAGCAGTGAAGTCAAAAACAGGGGGAATTCACCCCTCCACTTT.

This rearrangement joins TRBV19 to TRBJ2-1; no clear D. Trimming left V 4 bases short and J 7 bases short, with 14 bases between. Germline V gives CDR1 LNHDA, CDR2 SQIVND (reference sequence). CDR3 size: 14 residues. CDR3 residues: CASSTVLIGNEQFF. The CDR3 nucleotides read TGTGCCAGTAGTACGGTCCTAATTGGGAATGAGCAGTTCTTC. Full variable domain (rest looked up from reference TRBV19 and TRBJ2-1): DGGITQSPKYLFRKEGQNVTLSCEQNLNHDAMYWYRQDPGQGLRLIYYSQIVNDFQKGDIAEGYSVSREKKESFPLTVTSAQKNPTAFYLCASSTVLIGNEQFFGPGTRLTVL.